This T cell receptor (beta chain) emerged from a study of T cells expressing NK-cell markers. Study-level points and caveats: Six donors carried dominant NKG2C+ clonotypes that made up roughly 1.0-8% of their CD8+ T cells.

Comment on this clonotype: Its antigen is undetermined.

cDNA encoding TCR beta was synthesized via 5'RACE template switching incorporating UMIs. Reanalyzing the 5' RACE reads, TCRdb keeps one entry per CDR3 protein, without DNA. In all, the sample yields approximately 170,000 distinct CDR3 sequences. Germline V lookup: CDR1 GTSNPN, CDR2 SVGIG (reference sequence). The CDR3 has 14 residues. V is TRBV30 and J is TRBJ1-5; TCRdb's D gene call, TRBD1, goes unchecked for lack of DNA. The specimen was blood T cells: a sorted CD56 or NKG2C T cell subset, CD4+ or CD8+ T cells, or bulk PBMC T cells (not recorded which). This clonotype originated in a man aged 18 to 69 in good health. CDR3 sequence reads: CAWSPGQGRQPQHF. Full variable domain (outside the CDR3, taken from reference TRBV30 and TRBJ1-5): SQTIHQWPATLVQPVGSPLSLECTVEGTSNPNLYWYRQAAGRGLQLLFYSVGIGQISSEVPQNLSASRPQDRQFILSSKKLLLSDSGFYLCAWSPGQGRQPQHFGDGTRLSIL.